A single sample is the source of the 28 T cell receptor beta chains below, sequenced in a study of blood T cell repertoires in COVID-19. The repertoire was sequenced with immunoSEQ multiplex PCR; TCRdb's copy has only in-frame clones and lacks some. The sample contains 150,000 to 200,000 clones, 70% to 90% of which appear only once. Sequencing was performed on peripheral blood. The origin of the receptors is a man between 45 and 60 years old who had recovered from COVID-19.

The DNA for the CDR3 is TGTGCCAGCAGGGGACTCCTGACCTACAATGAGCAGTTCTTC. Its translation: CASRGLLTYNEQFF. The chain uses TRBV5-8 and TRBJ2-1, with D perhaps TRBD2 (6 bases). Trimming left V 5 bases short and J 2 bases short, with 11 bases between. This CDR3 region has 14 residues. Looked up from germline, CDR1 is SGHTS and CDR2 is YDEGEE.

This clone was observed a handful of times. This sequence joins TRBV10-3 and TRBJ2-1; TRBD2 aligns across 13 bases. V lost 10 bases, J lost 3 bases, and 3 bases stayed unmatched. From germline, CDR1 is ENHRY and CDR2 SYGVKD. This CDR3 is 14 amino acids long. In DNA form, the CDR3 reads TGTGCCACAGGACTAGCGGGAGTCTACAATGAGCAGTTCTTC. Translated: CATGLAGVYNEQFF.

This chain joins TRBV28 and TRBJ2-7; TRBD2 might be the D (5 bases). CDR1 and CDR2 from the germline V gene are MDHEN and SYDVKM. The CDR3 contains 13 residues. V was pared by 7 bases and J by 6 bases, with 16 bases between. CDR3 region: CASTLSVEFEQYF. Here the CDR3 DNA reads TGTGCCAGCACCCTTAGCGTGGAATTCGAGCAGTACTTC.

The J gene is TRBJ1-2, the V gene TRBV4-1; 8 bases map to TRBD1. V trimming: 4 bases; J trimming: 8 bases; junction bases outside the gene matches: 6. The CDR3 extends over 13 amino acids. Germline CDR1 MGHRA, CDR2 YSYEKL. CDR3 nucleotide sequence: TGCGCCAGCAGCCTGACAGGGGTGGACGGCTACACCTTC. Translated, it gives CASSLTGVDGYTF.

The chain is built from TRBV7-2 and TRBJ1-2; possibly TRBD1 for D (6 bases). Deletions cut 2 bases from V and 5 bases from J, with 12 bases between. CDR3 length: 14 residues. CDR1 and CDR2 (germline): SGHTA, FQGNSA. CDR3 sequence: CASSLSRQVYGYTF. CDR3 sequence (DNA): TGTGCCAGCAGCTTATCTCGACAGGTTTATGGCTACACCTTC.

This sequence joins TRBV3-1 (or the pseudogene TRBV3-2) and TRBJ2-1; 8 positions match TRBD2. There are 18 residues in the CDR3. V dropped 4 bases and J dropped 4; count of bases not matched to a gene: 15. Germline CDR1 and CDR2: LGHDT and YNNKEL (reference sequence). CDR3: CASSPQKELAGEYNEQFF. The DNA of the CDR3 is TGTGCCAGCAGCCCTCAAAAGGAGCTAGCGGGTGAGTACAATGAGCAGTTCTTC.

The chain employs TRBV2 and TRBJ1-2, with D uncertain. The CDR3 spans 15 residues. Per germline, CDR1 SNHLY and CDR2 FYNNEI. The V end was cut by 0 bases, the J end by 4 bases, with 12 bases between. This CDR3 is CASSEARTGGYGYTF. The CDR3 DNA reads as TGTGCCAGCAGTGAAGCGCGGACCGGAGGCTATGGCTACACCTTC.

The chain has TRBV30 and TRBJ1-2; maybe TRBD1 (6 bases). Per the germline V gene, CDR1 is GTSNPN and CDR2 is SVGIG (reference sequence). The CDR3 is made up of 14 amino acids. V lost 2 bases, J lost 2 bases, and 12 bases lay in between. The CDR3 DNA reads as TGTGCCTGGAGTCATGGGGGCGCAAACTATGGCTACACCTTC. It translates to CAWSHGGANYGYTF.

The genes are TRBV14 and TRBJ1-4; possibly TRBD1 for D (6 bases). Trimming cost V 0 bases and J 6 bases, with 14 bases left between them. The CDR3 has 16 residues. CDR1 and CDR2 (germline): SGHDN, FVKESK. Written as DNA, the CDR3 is TGTGCCAGCAGCCAAGAGGTCCAGGGACACTATGAAAAACTGTTTTTT. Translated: CASSQEVQGHYEKLFF. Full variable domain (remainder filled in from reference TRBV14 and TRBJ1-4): EAGVTQFPSHSVIEKGQTVTLRCDPISGHDNLYWYRRVMGKEIKFLLHFVKESKQDESGMPNNRFLAERTGGTYSTLKVQPAELEDSGVYFCASSQEVQGHYEKLFFGSGTQLSVL.

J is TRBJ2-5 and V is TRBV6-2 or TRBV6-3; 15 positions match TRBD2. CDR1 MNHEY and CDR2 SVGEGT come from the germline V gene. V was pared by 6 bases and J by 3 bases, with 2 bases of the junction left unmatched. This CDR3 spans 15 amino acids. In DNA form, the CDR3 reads TGTGCCAGCAGCTGGACTAGCGGGAGGGAAGAGACCCAGTACTTC. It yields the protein CASSWTSGREETQYF.

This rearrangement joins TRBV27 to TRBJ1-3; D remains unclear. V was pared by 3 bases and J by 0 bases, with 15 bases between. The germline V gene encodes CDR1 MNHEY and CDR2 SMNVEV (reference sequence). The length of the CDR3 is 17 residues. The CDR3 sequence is CASSLAPPGLSGNTIYF. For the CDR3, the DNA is TGTGCCAGCAGTTTGGCCCCCCCAGGTCTCTCTGGAAACACCATATATTTT.

CDR3 sequence: CASSVGLGTDTQYF. Written as DNA, the CDR3 is TGTGCCAGCAGCGTGGGACTAGGAACAGATACGCAGTATTTT. V gene TRBV13 combines with J gene TRBJ2-3, with 8 bases aligning to TRBD2. Trimming took 5 bases from V and 3 from J; bases not matched to a gene: 4. In germline, CDR1 is PRHDT, CDR2 FYEKMQ (reference sequence). This CDR3 is built from 14 residues.

The CDR3 DNA reads as TGTGCCAGCAGCACGGGACAGGGAACTCAGCCCCAGCATTTT. This translates into CASSTGQGTQPQHF. The V and J genes are TRBV7-2 and TRBJ1-5; 9 bases are a match to TRBD1. Germline V gene sequence: CDR1 SGHTA, CDR2 FQGNSA. The V and J ends lost 5 bases and 6 bases, in that order; junction bases with no gene match: 5. This CDR3 is built from 14 residues. The full variable domain, with the rest looked up from reference TRBV7-2 and TRBJ1-5, is GAGVSQSPSNKVTEKGKDVELRCDPISGHTALYWYRQSLGQGLEFLIYFQGNSAPDKSGLPSDRFSAERTGGSVSTLTIQRTQQEDSAVYLCASSTGQGTQPQHFGDGTRLSIL.

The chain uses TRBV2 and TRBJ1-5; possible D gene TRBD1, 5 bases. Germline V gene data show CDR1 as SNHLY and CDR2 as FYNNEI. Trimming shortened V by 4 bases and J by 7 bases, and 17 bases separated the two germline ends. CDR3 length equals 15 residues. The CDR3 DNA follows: TGTGCCAGCAGTGTCGTTGTAACGGGGGGGCAGCCCCAGCATTTT. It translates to CASSVVVTGGQPQHF.

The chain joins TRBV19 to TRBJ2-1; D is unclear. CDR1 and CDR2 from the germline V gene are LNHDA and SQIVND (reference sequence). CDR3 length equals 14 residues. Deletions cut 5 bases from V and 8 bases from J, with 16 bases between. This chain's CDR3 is CASSPLPRSDEQFF. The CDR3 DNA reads TGTGCCAGTAGTCCACTGCCGAGATCGGATGAGCAGTTCTTC.

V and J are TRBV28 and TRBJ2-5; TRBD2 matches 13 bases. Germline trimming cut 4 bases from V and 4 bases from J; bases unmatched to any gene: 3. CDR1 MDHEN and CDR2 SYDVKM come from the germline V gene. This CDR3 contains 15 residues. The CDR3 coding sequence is TGTGCCAGCAGTTCCACTAGCGGGAGGGGAGAGACCCAGTACTTC. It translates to CASSSTSGRGETQYF.

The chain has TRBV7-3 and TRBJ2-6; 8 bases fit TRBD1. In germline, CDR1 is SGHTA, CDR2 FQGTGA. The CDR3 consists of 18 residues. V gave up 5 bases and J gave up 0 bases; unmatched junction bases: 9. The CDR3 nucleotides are TGTGCCAGCAGCCCCCTGACAGGGGCTAGCTCTGGGGCCAACGTCCTGACTTTC. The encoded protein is CASSPLTGASSGANVLTF. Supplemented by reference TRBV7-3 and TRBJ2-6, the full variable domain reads GAGVSQTPSNKVTEKGKYVELRCDPISGHTALYWYRQSLGQGPEFLIYFQGTGAADDSGLPNDRFFAVRPEGSVSTLKIQRTERGDSAVYLCASSPLTGASSGANVLTFGAGSRLTVL.

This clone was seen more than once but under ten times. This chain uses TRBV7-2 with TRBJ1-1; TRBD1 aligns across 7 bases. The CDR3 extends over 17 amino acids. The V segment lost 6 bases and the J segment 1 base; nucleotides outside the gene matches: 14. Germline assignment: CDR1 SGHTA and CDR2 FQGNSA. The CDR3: CASSSSGTEGRNTEAFF. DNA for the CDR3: TGTGCCAGCAGTTCTTCCGGGACAGAAGGTAGGAACACTGAAGCTTTCTTT.

CDR3 DNA sequence: TGTGCCAGCAGGCCCGGGACAGCAAATGAAAAACTGTTTTTT. Its protein is CASRPGTANEKLFF. The rearrangement links TRBV6-5 to TRBJ1-4; 7 positions match TRBD1. J gave up 5 bases and V 6 bases, and 6 bases lay outside the gene matches. Per germline, CDR1 MNHEY and CDR2 SVGAGI. This CDR3 has 14 residues.

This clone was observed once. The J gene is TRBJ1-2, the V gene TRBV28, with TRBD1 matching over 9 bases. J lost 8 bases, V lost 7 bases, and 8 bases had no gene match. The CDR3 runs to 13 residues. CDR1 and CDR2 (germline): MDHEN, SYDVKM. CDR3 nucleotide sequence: TGTGCCAGCACCCCGAACAGGGGGCACGGCTACACCTTC. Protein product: CASTPNRGHGYTF.

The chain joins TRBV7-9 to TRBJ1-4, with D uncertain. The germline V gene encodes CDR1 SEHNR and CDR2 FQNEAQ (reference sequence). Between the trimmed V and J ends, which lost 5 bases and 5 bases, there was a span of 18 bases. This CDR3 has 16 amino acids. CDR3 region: CASSLKTSSFNEKLFF. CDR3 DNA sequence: TGTGCCAGCAGCCTCAAAACAAGTTCCTTCAATGAAAAACTGTTTTTT.

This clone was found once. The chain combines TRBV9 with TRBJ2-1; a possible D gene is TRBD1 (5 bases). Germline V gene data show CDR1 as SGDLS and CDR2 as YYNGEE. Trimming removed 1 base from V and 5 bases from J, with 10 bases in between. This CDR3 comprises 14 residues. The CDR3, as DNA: TGTGCCAGCAGCGTAAGACAGTTAAACAATGAGCAGTTCTTC. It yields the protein CASSVRQLNNEQFF.

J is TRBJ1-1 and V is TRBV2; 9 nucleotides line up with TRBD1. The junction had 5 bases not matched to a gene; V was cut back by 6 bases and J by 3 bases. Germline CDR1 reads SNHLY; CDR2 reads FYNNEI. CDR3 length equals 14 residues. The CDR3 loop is CASRLTGGHTEAFF. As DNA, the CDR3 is TGTGCCAGCAGATTAACAGGGGGCCACACTGAAGCTTTCTTT.

CDR3 coding DNA: TGTGCCAGTAGTATGACAGGGAGCACTGAAGCTTTCTTT. Its translation is CASSMTGSTEAFF. The genes are TRBV19 and TRBJ1-1; the match to TRBD1 covers 7 bases. The germline V gene has CDR1 LNHDA and CDR2 SQIVND (reference sequence). The V segment lost 3 bases and the J segment 4 bases; nucleotides outside the gene matches: 2. The CDR3 runs to 13 residues. Full variable domain (missing parts from reference TRBV19 and TRBJ1-1): DGGITQSPKYLFRKEGQNVTLSCEQNLNHDAMYWYRQDPGQGLRLIYYSQIVNDFQKGDIAEGYSVSREKKESFPLTVTSAQKNPTAFYLCASSMTGSTEAFFGQGTRLTVV.

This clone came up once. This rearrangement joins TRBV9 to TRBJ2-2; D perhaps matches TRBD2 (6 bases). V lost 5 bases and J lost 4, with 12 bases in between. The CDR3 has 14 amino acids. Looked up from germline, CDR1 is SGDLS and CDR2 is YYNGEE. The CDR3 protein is CASRKTSSTGELFF. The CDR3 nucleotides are TGTGCCAGCAGGAAAACTAGCTCCACCGGGGAGCTGTTTTTT.

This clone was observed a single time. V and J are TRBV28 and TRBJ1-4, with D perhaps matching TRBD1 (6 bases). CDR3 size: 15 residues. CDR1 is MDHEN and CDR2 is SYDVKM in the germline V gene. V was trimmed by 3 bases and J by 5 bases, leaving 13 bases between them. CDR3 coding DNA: TGTGCCAGCAGTTTTGGAGGGGGGGTAAATGAAAAACTGTTTTTT. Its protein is CASSFGGGVNEKLFF.

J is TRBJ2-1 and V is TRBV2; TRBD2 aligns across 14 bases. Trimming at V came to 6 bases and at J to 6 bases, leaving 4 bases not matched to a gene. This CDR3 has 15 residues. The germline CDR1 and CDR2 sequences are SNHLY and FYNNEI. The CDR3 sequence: CASRATSGGGNEQFF. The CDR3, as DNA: TGTGCCAGCAGGGCGACTAGCGGGGGGGGCAATGAGCAGTTCTTC.

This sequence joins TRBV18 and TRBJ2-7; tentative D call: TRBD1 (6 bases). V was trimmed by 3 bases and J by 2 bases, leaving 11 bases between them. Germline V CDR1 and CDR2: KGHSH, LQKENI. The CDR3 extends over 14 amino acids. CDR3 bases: TGTGCCAGCTCACCCGGACAGCTCACCTACGAGCAGTACTTC. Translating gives CASSPGQLTYEQYF.